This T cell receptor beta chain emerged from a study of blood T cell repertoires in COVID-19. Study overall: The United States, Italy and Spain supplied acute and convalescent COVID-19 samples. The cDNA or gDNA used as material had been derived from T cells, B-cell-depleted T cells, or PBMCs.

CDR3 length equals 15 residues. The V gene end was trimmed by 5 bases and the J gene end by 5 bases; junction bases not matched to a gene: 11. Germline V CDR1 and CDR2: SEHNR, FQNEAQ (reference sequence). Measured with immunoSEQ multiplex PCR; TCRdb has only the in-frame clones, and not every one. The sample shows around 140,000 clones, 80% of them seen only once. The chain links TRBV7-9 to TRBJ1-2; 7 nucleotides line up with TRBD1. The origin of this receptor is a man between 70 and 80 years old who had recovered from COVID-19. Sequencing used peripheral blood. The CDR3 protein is CASSNGRTGAYGYTF. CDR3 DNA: TGTGCCAGCAGCAACGGTCGTACAGGGGCTTATGGCTACACCTTC.